This T cell receptor (beta chain) appears in the sequencing data of a study of shared T cell receptors in the human thymus. The J segment lost 4 bases and the V segment lost 6 bases, leaving 20 bases of the junction unmatched. CDR1 is MNHEY and CDR2 is SMNVEV in the germline V gene (reference sequence). This CDR3 comprises 18 residues. The repertoire was sequenced with immunoSEQ multiplex PCR; TCRdb's copy has only in-frame clones and lacks some. The sample lists approximately 400,000 clones, just under 95% occurring once. This sequence originates from a human donor. The sequenced sample consisted of thymocytes. J is TRBJ1-2 and V is TRBV27; 7 bases align to TRBD1. Written as DNA, the CDR3 is TGTGCCAGCAGCCCCATAAGTGACGACAGGGACGAGAGCTATGGCTACACCTTC. This sequence encodes CASSPISDDRDESYGYTF.